This section outlines one TCR beta chain sequence together with its context. As yet, its antigen is unknown. This sample stems from a study of blood T cells in healthy people across ages. Study conclusions and caveats: For the donors, CMV status was unknown and possibly confounded expanded clonotype changes. TCR beta diversity per million T cells fell roughly linearly with age. Across samples, TCR beta diversity tracked strongly with naive T cell percentage.

With a J-beta primer mix and a sample-barcoded 5' primer, a second PCR ran 7 to 11 cycles. MiXCR, run by TCRdb on the 5' RACE reads, gives a single entry per CDR3 protein. The table has some 920,000 distinct CDR3 sequences, 45% to 60% seen once. This sequence originates from an older woman in good health. Sequencing was done on a sample of blood.

The CDR3 coding sequence is TGTGCCAGCAAGTTCGGATCCTACAATGAGCAGTTCTTC. It is translated as CASKFGSYNEQFF. This chain uses TRBV28 with TRBJ2-1; D is unresolved. Trimming took off 7 bases at V and 1 base at J, with 8 bases between the two ends. Per germline, CDR1 MDHEN and CDR2 SYDVKM. The CDR3 runs 13 residues.